The rows below give T cell receptor beta chains drawn from one sample of a study of shared clonotypes between healthy human individuals. Profiled with immunoSEQ multiplex PCR; TCRdb holds only in-frame clones, not every one. The table lists 1.5 million to 2.5 million clones, approximately 94% of them singletons, with 1.2% in the top ten. The sequencing input was naive CD8+ T cells sorted from blood. The origin of the receptors is a man aged 18 to 29 in good health. Each CDR3 is given with its conserved first and last residue. The D gene is left open where the match is weak. Where a row states a size, it is once, few, many or the class of an expanded clone; other rows omit it.

d_call cdr3_length j_call clone_size v_call cdr3_aa cdr3_nt
- 12 TRBJ2-7 - TRBV14 CASSKGFYEQYF TGTGCCAGCAGTAAGGGATTCTACGAGCAGTACTTC
- 16 TRBJ2-4 - TRBV4-3 CASSPGAPLGKNIQYF TGCGCCAGCAGCCCCGGGGCCCCCTTGGGCAAAAACATTCAGTACTTC
TRBD2 16 TRBJ2-5 - TRBV10-2 CASSDTSGITQETQYF TGCGCCAGCAGTGACACTAGCGGGATTACCCAAGAGACCCAGTACTTC
- 16 TRBJ2-7 - TRBV7-9 CASTQTYGVSSYEQYF TGTGCCAGCACCCAGACCTATGGGGTGAGCTCCTACGAGCAGTACTTC
TRBD1 15 TRBJ1-2 once TRBV5-6 CASRETGAPLWGYTF TGTGCCAGCAGAGAGACAGGGGCCCCCCTTTGGGGCTACACCTTC
- 12 TRBJ1-2 - TRBV7-9 CASSLGGAGYTF TGTGCCAGCAGCTTAGGGGGGGCTGGCTACACCTTC
- 18 TRBJ2-1 - TRBV4-1 CASSQGGAPGPSWDEQFF TGCGCCAGCAGCCAAGGTGGGGCGCCCGGCCCTTCCTGGGATGAGCAGTTCTTC
- 13 TRBJ2-1 - TRBV30 CAWSLQVYNEQFF TGTGCCTGGAGTCTCCAGGTCTACAATGAGCAGTTCTTC
- 15 TRBJ2-2 - TRBV9 CASSDSDGSTGELFF TGTGCCAGCAGCGACTCGGACGGTAGCACCGGGGAGCTGTTTTTT
TRBD1 15 TRBJ1-4 - TRBV9 CASSAQGLGAEKLFF TGTGCCAGCAGCGCACAGGGGTTAGGGGCTGAAAAACTGTTTTTT
- 16 TRBJ2-7 - TRBV4-1 CASSQKDSGFLYEQYF TGCGCCAGCAGCCAAAAAGACTCGGGGTTTCTCTACGAGCAGTACTTC
- 13 TRBJ1-2 - TRBV19 CASSIGGIYGYTF TGTGCCAGTAGTATCGGGGGAATCTATGGCTACACCTTC
- 14 TRBJ2-7 - TRBV27 CASSLSRGSGEQYF TGTGCCAGCAGTTTATCGAGGGGGTCGGGGGAGCAGTACTTC
- 15 TRBJ2-5 - TRBV5-1 CASSQQADSQETQYF TGCGCCAGCAGCCAGCAAGCGGACAGCCAAGAGACCCAGTACTTC
TRBD2 15 TRBJ2-7 - TRBV11-2 CASSLSSGSLYEQYF TGTGCCAGCAGCTTATCTAGCGGTTCCCTCTACGAGCAGTACTTC
- 15 TRBJ2-1 - TRBV27 CATGLVGSSYNEQFF TGTGCCACCGGATTGGTAGGGAGCTCCTACAATGAGCAGTTCTTC
- 15 TRBJ2-2 - TRBV4-3 CASSQVGHGTGELFF TGCGCCAGCAGCCAAGTCGGCCATGGCACCGGGGAGCTGTTTTTT
- 13 TRBJ1-2 - TRBV7-9 CASSLKLGDGYTF TGTGCCAGCAGCTTAAAACTTGGAGATGGCTACACCTTC
- 13 TRBJ1-5 - TRBV25-1 CASSDHSNQPQHF TGTGCCAGCAGTGACCACAGCAATCAGCCCCAGCATTTT
TRBD1 13 TRBJ2-5 - TRBV2 CANLDRVGETQYF TGTGCCAACCTTGACAGGGTAGGAGAGACCCAGTACTTC
- 14 TRBJ1-2 - TRBV6-6 CASSYSEGYGGYTF TGTGCCAGCAGTTACTCGGAGGGGTACGGTGGCTACACCTTC
TRBD1 14 TRBJ1-5 - TRBV15 CATSRDRGLQPQHF TGTGCCACCAGCAGGGACAGGGGGCTTCAGCCCCAGCATTTT
- 16 TRBJ2-3 - TRBV9 CASSPSGVYSTDTQYF TGTGCCAGCAGCCCTTCGGGAGTGTACAGCACAGATACGCAGTATTTT
TRBD1 17 TRBJ2-1 - TRBV7-9 CASSLGSEGQGSNEQFF TGTGCCAGCAGCTTAGGTTCGGAGGGACAGGGAAGCAATGAGCAGTTCTTC
TRBD2 13 TRBJ2-1 - TRBV30 CAWTSGRFNEQFF TGTGCCTGGACTAGCGGGAGATTCAATGAGCAGTTCTTC
- 16 TRBJ2-7 - TRBV6-5 CASSYQAGIIAYEQYF TGTGCCAGCAGTTACCAGGCAGGTATCATCGCCTACGAGCAGTACTTC
- 12 TRBJ2-7 - TRBV11-1 CASSFLTGEQYF TGTGCCAGCAGTTTCCTCACGGGCGAGCAGTACTTC
- 12 TRBJ2-3 once TRBV4-3 CASASRTDTQYF TGCGCCAGCGCCTCCCGCACAGATACGCAGTATTTT
- 14 TRBJ2-7 - TRBV10-2 CASSEVGSSYEQYF TGCGCCAGCAGTGAGGTGGGGTCGTCCTACGAGCAGTACTTC
TRBD2 13 TRBJ2-3 - TRBV7-7 CASGRTGVSPQYF TGTGCTAGCGGGAGGACAGGAGTCTCTCCGCAGTATTTT
TRBD2 16 TRBJ2-2 - TRBV9 CASSVGTSGPTGELFF TGTGCCAGCAGCGTAGGTACTAGCGGTCCCACCGGGGAGCTGTTTTTT
TRBD2 14 TRBJ2-5 - TRBV7-9 CASSPGLRQETQYF TGTGCCAGCAGCCCGGGACTACGACAAGAGACCCAGTACTTC
- 17 TRBJ1-1 - TRBV9 CASSVVLDWRSNTEAFF TGTGCCAGCAGCGTAGTTTTGGATTGGCGGTCGAACACTGAAGCTTTCTTT
TRBD1 15 TRBJ2-3 - TRBV5-1 CASSWDRANTDTQYF TGCGCCAGCAGCTGGGACAGAGCCAATACAGATACGCAGTATTTT
- 17 TRBJ1-5 - TRBV28 CASSAQGAFPSNQPQHF TGTGCCAGCAGTGCACAGGGAGCTTTCCCTAGCAATCAGCCCCAGCATTTT
- 15 TRBJ2-2 once TRBV7-8 CASSVRWGNTGELFF TGTGCCAGCAGCGTACGGTGGGGGAACACCGGGGAGCTGTTTTTT
TRBD2 16 TRBJ2-1 once TRBV5-1 CASSLASGFPHNEQFF TGCGCCAGCAGTCTCGCTAGCGGCTTTCCCCACAATGAGCAGTTCTTC
- 16 TRBJ2-2 - TRBV5-6 CASSLIGTGDTGELFF TGTGCCAGCAGCTTGATAGGGACGGGGGACACCGGGGAGCTGTTTTTT
TRBD2 14 TRBJ2-7 once TRBV5-1 CASSSTGLGYEQYF TGCGCCAGCAGCTCGACTGGACTAGGGTACGAGCAGTACTTC
- 12 TRBJ2-7 - TRBV6-1 CASSELESEQYF TGTGCCAGCAGTGAACTGGAGTCAGAGCAGTACTTC
TRBD1 14 TRBJ2-7 - TRBV19 CASSIAGGGYEQYF TGTGCCAGTAGTATAGCAGGGGGCGGCTACGAGCAGTACTTC
- 13 TRBJ1-5 - TRBV28 CASGQGSNQPQHF TGTGCCAGCGGGCAGGGGAGCAATCAGCCCCAGCATTTT
TRBD2 20 TRBJ2-1 - TRBV28 CASSSSTSKTSGSSYNEQFF TGTGCCAGCAGTTCCTCTACCTCGAAGACTAGCGGGAGTTCCTACAATGAGCAGTTCTTC
- 16 TRBJ1-1 - TRBV7-2 CASSLGDEPTNTEAFF TGTGCCAGCAGCTTAGGGGACGAACCTACGAACACTGAAGCTTTCTTT
TRBD2 16 TRBJ2-2 - TRBV9 CASSVERGLDTGELFF TGTGCCAGCAGCGTAGAGCGGGGGCTCGACACCGGGGAGCTGTTTTTT
TRBD2 15 TRBJ2-1 - TRBV10-2 CASSEPSGPSTEQFF TGCGCCAGCAGTGAGCCTAGCGGCCCGTCAACCGAGCAGTTCTTC